The source of this T cell receptor beta chain is a study of T cell repertoires in cytomegalovirus infection. The V and J ends lost 5 bases and 4 bases respectively, with 11 bases between them. This CDR3 region has 13 residues. CDR1 is SGHAT and CDR2 is FQNNGV in the germline V gene. Comments on this clonotype: Its antigen remains unknown.

TCRdb independently ran MiXCR on the reads; one entry per CDR3 protein. The data contain about 900,000 distinct CDR3 sequences, roughly 30% of them seen just once; the ten biggest clones take up roughly an eighth. The chain couples TRBV11-2 to TRBJ2-5; unclear D gene. The TCR comes from a human donor in good health (CMV status not recorded). Some clones in this sample may be carry-over from other donors' samples. Sequenced material: cultured CD8+ T cells from PBMCs, taken from culture after CMV antigen stimulation. The CDR3 loop is CASSHVRRETQYF. For the CDR3, the DNA is TGTGCCAGCAGCCATGTCAGGAGAGAGACCCAGTACTTC.